Below, 13 T cell receptor beta chains from the same sample are listed, as sequenced in a study of cytomegalovirus exposure and HLA in healthy donors. The PCR employed 60 Vbeta primers together with 13 Jbeta primers. Assay: immunoSEQ multiplex PCR; the TCRdb copy retains only in-frame clones and omits some. The table has approximately 59,000 clones, roughly two thirds seen once. The source material was PBMCs. These receptors originate from a man aged 40-55 years in good health and CMV-seropositive.

This clone came up a few times. The rearrangement joins TRBV6-1 to TRBJ2-7; tentatively, D is TRBD1 (6 bases). Germline CDR1 reads MNHNS; CDR2 reads SASEGT. CDR3 length equals 13 residues. Between the trimmed V and J ends, which lost 8 bases and 3 bases, there was a span of 14 bases. The CDR3 loop is CASGQGTFYEQYF. CDR3 coding DNA: TGTGCCAGCGGCCAGGGGACCTTCTACGAGCAGTACTTC.

The chain joins TRBV9 to TRBJ2-6; D is ambiguous. The CDR3 extends over 15 amino acids. CDR1 SGDLS and CDR2 YYNGEE come from the germline V gene. The germline V and J ends were trimmed by 0 bases and 1 base, with 5 bases remaining between them. CDR3 residues: CASSVGVSGANVLTF. CDR3 nucleotides: TGTGCCAGCAGCGTAGGAGTGTCTGGGGCCAACGTCCTGACTTTC.

The gene calls are TRBV18 and TRBJ2-2, with D possibly being TRBD2 (6 bases). The CDR3 is 16 residues long. With 4 bases removed from V and 1 base from J, the gap between germline ends came to 13 bases. Germline assignment: CDR1 KGHSH and CDR2 LQKENI. CDR3 in amino acids: CASSRGDRLNTGELFF. The CDR3 region has the DNA TGTGCCAGCTCACGCGGGGATCGCTTGAACACCGGGGAGCTGTTTTTT.

As concerns this clone: The junction and the germline gene differ at one end; a read error may be behind it. The chain joins TRBV2 to TRBJ1-2; the D gene is possibly TRBD1 (6 bases). The CDR3 is 13 residues long. Germline V gene sequence: CDR1 SNHLY, CDR2 FYNNEI. Here the CDR3 reads CTSRPTGPGGYTF. In DNA, the CDR3 is TGTACCAGCAGACCCACAGGGCCGGGTGGCTACACCTTC.

The V gene is TRBV5-5, the J gene TRBJ1-3; no firm D call. V lost 9 bases, J lost 0 bases, and 10 bases lay in between. The CDR3 contains 13 residues. Germline-derived CDR1 and CDR2 are SGHKS and YYEKEE (reference sequence). The CDR3 reads CATRNFSGNTIYF. CDR3 DNA sequence: TGTGCCACCAGAAACTTCTCTGGAAACACCATATATTTT.

The rearrangement uses TRBV7-9 and TRBJ1-2; 10 nucleotides line up with TRBD1. This CDR3 contains 15 residues. CDR1 SEHNR and CDR2 FQNEAQ come from the germline V gene (reference sequence). V lost 3 bases to trimming and J lost 4 bases; unmatched junction nucleotides: 5. The DNA for the CDR3 is TGTGCCAGCAGCTTGGGGACAGGGGATAGCTATGGCTACACCTTC. Translating it yields CASSLGTGDSYGYTF.

The V gene is TRBV4-1, the J gene TRBJ2-3, with 11 nucleotides matching TRBD2. The CDR3 has 18 amino acids. Germline V gene data show CDR1 as MGHRA and CDR2 as YSYEKL. Trimming cost V 4 bases and J 1 base; bases outside gene matches: 10. This CDR3 is CASSPAFGLAGRTDTQYF. CDR3 coding DNA: TGCGCCAGCAGCCCCGCTTTCGGACTAGCGGGCCGCACAGATACGCAGTATTTT.

J is TRBJ1-3 and V is TRBV18, with TRBD1 matching 9 bases. V was clipped by 4 bases and J by 4 bases; unmatched bases: 8. Germline CDR1 reads KGHSH; CDR2 reads LQKENI. The CDR3 spans 16 residues. The CDR3: CASSRLGQGTGNTIYF. CDR3 DNA: TGTGCCAGCTCACGACTTGGACAGGGGACGGGAAACACCATATATTTT.

Within the sample, this clone is medium-sized. The V gene is TRBV4-1, the J gene TRBJ1-4, with D possibly TRBD1 on 5 matching bases. This CDR3 contains 15 residues. Between the trimmed V and J ends, which lost 1 base and 6 bases, there was a span of 12 bases. Germline V gives CDR1 MGHRA, CDR2 YSYEKL. CDR3 bases: TGCGCCAGCAGCCAAGTAGGGGTGGGTCATGAAAAACTGTTTTTT. It yields the protein CASSQVGVGHEKLFF.

J is TRBJ2-1 and V is TRBV19, with 8 nucleotides matching TRBD1. The germline V gene has CDR1 LNHDA and CDR2 SQIVND (reference sequence). There are 17 residues in the CDR3. Trimming cost V 3 bases and J 7 bases; bases outside gene matches: 14. The CDR3 DNA reads TGTGCCAGTAGTATCTTGCAGGGGGCAAATTATGTTAATGAGCAGTTCTTC. This sequence encodes CASSILQGANYVNEQFF.

A few counts support this clone. The chain combines TRBV30 with TRBJ1-1; a weak D match, TRBD1 (5 bases). This CDR3 is built from 12 residues. The V end was cut by 4 bases, the J end by 3 bases, with 9 bases between. Germline V gene lookup returns CDR1 GTSNPN and CDR2 SVGIG (reference sequence). The DNA of the CDR3 is TGTGCCTGGATGGGAGGGGACACTGAAGCTTTCTTT. As protein: CAWMGGDTEAFF. Filled out from reference TRBV30 and TRBJ1-1, the complete variable domain reads SQTIHQWPATLVQPVGSPLSLECTVEGTSNPNLYWYRQAAGRGLQLLFYSVGIGQISSEVPQNLSASRPQDRQFILSSKKLLLSDSGFYLCAWMGGDTEAFFGQGTRLTVV.

This rearrangement joins TRBV4-2 to TRBJ2-5, with 9 bases identical to TRBD2. The DNA end lines up better with TRBJ2-7; the J call may be wrong. This CDR3 has 13 amino acids. Germline lookup yields CDR1 LGHNA and CDR2 YNFKEQ. This CDR3 is CASSASGTDEQYF. The CDR3 DNA sequence: TGTGCCAGCAGCGCTAGCGGGACGGACGAGCAGTACTTC.

The rearrangement joins TRBV30 to TRBJ1-5; D call uncertain. Deletions cut 0 bases from V and 6 bases from J, with 9 bases between. Germline CDR1 GTSNPN, CDR2 SVGIG (reference sequence). The CDR3 is 13 amino acids. Written as DNA, the CDR3 is TGTGCCTGGAGTGTTGAGAGTGCTCAGCCCCAGCATTTT. Translated: CAWSVESAQPQHF.